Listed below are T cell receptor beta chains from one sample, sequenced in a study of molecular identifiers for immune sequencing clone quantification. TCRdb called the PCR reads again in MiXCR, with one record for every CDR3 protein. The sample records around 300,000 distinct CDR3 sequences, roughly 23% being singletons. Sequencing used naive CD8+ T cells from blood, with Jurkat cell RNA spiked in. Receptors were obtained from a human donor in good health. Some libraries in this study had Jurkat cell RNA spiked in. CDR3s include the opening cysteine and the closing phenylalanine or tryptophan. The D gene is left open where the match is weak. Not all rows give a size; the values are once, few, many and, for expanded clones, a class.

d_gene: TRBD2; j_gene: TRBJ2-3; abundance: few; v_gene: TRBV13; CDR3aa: CASSNGTSGDTDTQYF; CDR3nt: TGTGCCAGCAGCAACGGGACTAGCGGGGATACAGATACGCAGTATTTT
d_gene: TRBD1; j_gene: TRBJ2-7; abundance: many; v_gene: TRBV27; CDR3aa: CASRAEGQGPYEQYF; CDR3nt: TGTGCCAGCAGAGCTGAGGGACAGGGGCCCTACGAGCAGTACTTC
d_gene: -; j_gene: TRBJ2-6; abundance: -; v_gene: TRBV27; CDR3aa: CATRGVDSGANVLTF; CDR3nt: TGTGCCACCAGGGGTGTGGACTCTGGGGCCAACGTCCTGACTTTC
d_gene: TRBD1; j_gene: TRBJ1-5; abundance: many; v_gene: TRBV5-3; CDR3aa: CASGAGGSNQPQHF; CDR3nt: TGTGCCAGCGGCGCAGGGGGAAGCAATCAGCCCCAGCATTTT
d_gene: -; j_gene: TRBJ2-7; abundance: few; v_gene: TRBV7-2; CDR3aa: CASSLEARNSYEQYF; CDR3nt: TGTGCCAGCAGCTTAGAGGCCAGAAACTCCTACGAGCAGTACTTC
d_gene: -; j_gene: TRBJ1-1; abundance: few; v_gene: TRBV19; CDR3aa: CASSIPGPTEAFF; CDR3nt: TGTGCCAGTAGTATTCCCGGCCCCACTGAAGCTTTCTTT
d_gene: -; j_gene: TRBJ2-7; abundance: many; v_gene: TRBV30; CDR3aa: CAWSVPATSYEQYF; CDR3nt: TGTGCCTGGAGTGTACCTGCTACGAGCTACGAGCAGTACTTC
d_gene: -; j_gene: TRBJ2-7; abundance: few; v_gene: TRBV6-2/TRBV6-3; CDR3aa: CASSSTGSAGF; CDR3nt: TGTGCCAGCAGCTCGACAGGATCGGCAGGGTTC
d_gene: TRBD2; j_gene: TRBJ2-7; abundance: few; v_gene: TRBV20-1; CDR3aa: CSARALTSGYYEQYF; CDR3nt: TGCAGTGCTAGAGCGTTGACTAGCGGCTACTACGAGCAGTACTTC
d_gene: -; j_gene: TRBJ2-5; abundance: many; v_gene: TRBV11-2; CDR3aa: CASSGGSGQETQYF; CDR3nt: TGTGCCAGCAGCGGCGGCAGCGGTCAAGAGACCCAGTACTTC
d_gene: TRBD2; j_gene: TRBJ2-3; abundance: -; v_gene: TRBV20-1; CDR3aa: CSARGLSGGAKDTQYF; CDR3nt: TGCAGTGCTAGGGGTCTTAGCGGGGGGGCGAAAGATACGCAGTATTTT
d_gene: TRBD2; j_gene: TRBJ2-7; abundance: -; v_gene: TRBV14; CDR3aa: CASSHRPRLAGGNEQYF; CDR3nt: TGTGCCAGCAGCCACCGCCCTCGACTAGCGGGGGGTAACGAGCAGTACTTC
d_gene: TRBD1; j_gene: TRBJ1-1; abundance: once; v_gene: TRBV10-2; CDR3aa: CASSVGHTGGWDTEAFF; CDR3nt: TGCGCCAGCAGTGTCGGCCACACAGGGGGCTGGGACACTGAAGCTTTCTTT
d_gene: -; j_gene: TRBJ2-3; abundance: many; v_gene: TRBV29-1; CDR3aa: CSVEAGFGDTQYF; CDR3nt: TGCAGCGTTGAAGCGGGATTCGGAGATACGCAGTATTTT
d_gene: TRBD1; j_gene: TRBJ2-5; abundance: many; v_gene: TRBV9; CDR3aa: CASSEDTPGGQETQYF; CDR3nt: TGTGCCAGCAGCGAAGACACACCAGGGGGCCAAGAGACCCAGTACTTC
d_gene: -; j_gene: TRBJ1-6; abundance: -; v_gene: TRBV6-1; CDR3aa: CASRDGSSPLHF; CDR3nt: TGTGCCAGCAGGGACGGGTCCTCACCCCTCCACTTT